The rows below give T cell receptor beta chains drawn from one sample of a study of cytomegalovirus exposure and HLA in healthy donors. The method was immunoSEQ multiplex PCR; TCRdb's version includes in-frame clones alone and lacks a portion of them. The sample shows some 160,000 clones, around three quarters of them seen only once. Material for sequencing was PBMCs. The receptors originated from a woman aged 40 to 50 in good health and CMV-seronegative. Each CDR3 is given with its conserved first and last residue. The order of the fields is clone size, J gene, V gene, D gene, CDR3 DNA, CDR3 protein. The D gene is left open where the match is weak. Part of the rows lack a size; the others show once, few, many or a class for expanded clones.

clone_size: NA; j_call: TRBJ1-1; v_call: TRBV7-9; d_call: NA; cdr3_nt: TGTTCCAGCAGCTCCCTTCAGTTAATGAACACTGAAGCTTTCTTT; cdr3_aa: CSSSSLQLMNTEAFF
clone_size: NA; j_call: TRBJ2-7; v_call: TRBV18; d_call: NA; cdr3_nt: TGTGCCAGCTCACCACTGGAGAGGTCCGTCGAGCAGTACTTC; cdr3_aa: CASSPLERSVEQYF
clone_size: NA; j_call: TRBJ2-7; v_call: TRBV5-1; d_call: NA; cdr3_nt: TGCGCCAGCAGCTTGGAAGGGGGGGCGAGCTCCTACGAGCAGTACTTC; cdr3_aa: CASSLEGGASSYEQYF
clone_size: once; j_call: TRBJ2-3; v_call: TRBV6-1; d_call: TRBD2; cdr3_nt: TGTGCCAGCCCACGTCCTAGCGGGGTTGCAGATACGCAGTATTTT; cdr3_aa: CASPRPSGVADTQYF
clone_size: NA; j_call: TRBJ2-5; v_call: TRBV29-1; d_call: NA; cdr3_nt: TGCAGCGCACTGGGAGGAGAGACCCAGTACTTC; cdr3_aa: CSALGGETQYF
clone_size: NA; j_call: TRBJ2-2; v_call: TRBV5-1; d_call: NA; cdr3_nt: TGCGCCAGCAGCTTGGGGGCAACGGTGACCGGGGAGCTGTTTTTT; cdr3_aa: CASSLGATVTGELFF
clone_size: NA; j_call: TRBJ2-7; v_call: TRBV19; d_call: TRBD1; cdr3_nt: TGTGCCAGTAGTAGACAGGGGACCTACGAGCAGTACTTC; cdr3_aa: CASSRQGTYEQYF
clone_size: NA; j_call: TRBJ1-6; v_call: TRBV14; d_call: TRBD1; cdr3_nt: TGTGCCAGCAGCCCGCAGGGACAGGGATCATCACCCCTCCACTTT; cdr3_aa: CASSPQGQGSSPLHF
clone_size: few; j_call: TRBJ2-7; v_call: TRBV5-8; d_call: NA; cdr3_nt: TGTGCCAGCAGCTGGAAAATAACAGGATTTCCCTACGAGCAGTACTTC; cdr3_aa: CASSWKITGFPYEQYF
clone_size: NA; j_call: TRBJ2-1; v_call: TRBV5-1; d_call: TRBD2; cdr3_nt: TGCGCCAGCAGCCCGGGGACTAGCGGGGGGGCCGGCTACAATGAGCAGTTCTTC; cdr3_aa: CASSPGTSGGAGYNEQFF
clone_size: NA; j_call: TRBJ2-1; v_call: TRBV4-1; d_call: TRBD2; cdr3_nt: TGCGCCAGCAGCCAAGACCCCGGCGGGGGGAGGTACAATGAGCAGTTCTTC; cdr3_aa: CASSQDPGGGRYNEQFF
clone_size: NA; j_call: TRBJ2-1; v_call: TRBV15; d_call: NA; cdr3_nt: TGTGCCACCAGCAGATTAACTAGTTACAATGAGCAGTTCTTC; cdr3_aa: CATSRLTSYNEQFF
clone_size: NA; j_call: TRBJ1-6; v_call: TRBV4-2; d_call: NA; cdr3_nt: TGTGCCAGCAGCCCTACCCGGGGAGGGGGGGGTTCACCCCTCCACTTT; cdr3_aa: CASSPTRGGGGSPLHF
clone_size: NA; j_call: TRBJ1-2; v_call: TRBV28; d_call: NA; cdr3_nt: TGTGCCGGAAGCCCCGCCGGGTCCCTTCGGGGCTACACCTTC; cdr3_aa: CAGSPAGSLRGYTF
clone_size: NA; j_call: TRBJ1-2; v_call: TRBV11-2; d_call: TRBD1; cdr3_nt: TGTGCCAGCAGCCCGGGACAGTATGGCTACACCTTC; cdr3_aa: CASSPGQYGYTF
clone_size: few; j_call: TRBJ1-1; v_call: TRBV6-5; d_call: NA; cdr3_nt: TGTGCCAGCAGTTACTCATCCGCGATCACTGAAGCTTTCTTT; cdr3_aa: CASSYSSAITEAFF
clone_size: NA; j_call: TRBJ1-2; v_call: TRBV5-1; d_call: NA; cdr3_nt: TGCGCCAGCAGCTTGGGACAGGACAACTATGGCTACACCTTC; cdr3_aa: CASSLGQDNYGYTF
clone_size: NA; j_call: TRBJ2-1; v_call: TRBV15; d_call: NA; cdr3_nt: TGTGCCACCAGCAGACTACCCTACAATGAGCAGTTCTTC; cdr3_aa: CATSRLPYNEQFF
clone_size: NA; j_call: TRBJ2-5; v_call: TRBV7-9; d_call: TRBD2; cdr3_nt: TGTTCCAGCAGCGAAGGGACTAGCGGGGACCAAGAGACCCAGTACTTC; cdr3_aa: CSSSEGTSGDQETQYF
clone_size: NA; j_call: TRBJ2-3; v_call: TRBV10-2; d_call: TRBD1; cdr3_nt: TGCGCCAGCAGTGGGACAGGGGGAGATACGCAGTATTTT; cdr3_aa: CASSGTGGDTQYF
clone_size: NA; j_call: TRBJ1-5; v_call: TRBV7-2; d_call: TRBD1; cdr3_nt: TGTGCCAGCAGCTTGGGGTTAGGGGGCGGGGAGCCCCAGCATTTT; cdr3_aa: CASSLGLGGGEPQHF
clone_size: NA; j_call: TRBJ1-3; v_call: TRBV6-5; d_call: NA; cdr3_nt: TGTGCCAGCGGTAGGGAGGTAAACACCGTATATTTT; cdr3_aa: CASGREVNTVYF
clone_size: NA; j_call: TRBJ1-1; v_call: TRBV19; d_call: NA; cdr3_nt: TGTGCCAGTAGTATAAGTCCGAGACAAGGAAACACTGAAGCTTTCTTT; cdr3_aa: CASSISPRQGNTEAFF
clone_size: NA; j_call: TRBJ2-5; v_call: TRBV18; d_call: NA; cdr3_nt: TGTGCCAGCTCACCACCCGGAATACGCGGGGAGACCCAGTACTTC; cdr3_aa: CASSPPGIRGETQYF
clone_size: few; j_call: TRBJ1-5; v_call: TRBV4-1; d_call: NA; cdr3_nt: TGCGCCAGCAGCCCAGCGAACAGCAATCAGCCCCAGCATTTT; cdr3_aa: CASSPANSNQPQHF
clone_size: NA; j_call: TRBJ2-7; v_call: TRBV13; d_call: TRBD1; cdr3_nt: TGTGCCAGCAGCTTAGCTATGACAGGGTGGGACGAGCAGTACTTC; cdr3_aa: CASSLAMTGWDEQYF
clone_size: NA; j_call: TRBJ2-7; v_call: TRBV13; d_call: TRBD2; cdr3_nt: TGTGCCAGCAGCTTAGGCTTACGAGGATGGGGACTAGCGGTGGAGGAGCAGTACTTC; cdr3_aa: CASSLGLRGWGLAVEEQYF
clone_size: NA; j_call: TRBJ1-2; v_call: TRBV18; d_call: NA; cdr3_nt: TGTGCCAGCTCGCAGGACTGGACCCGCTATGGCTACACCTTC; cdr3_aa: CASSQDWTRYGYTF
clone_size: NA; j_call: TRBJ2-1; v_call: TRBV7-8; d_call: NA; cdr3_nt: TGTGCCAGCAGCTTAGTAGGACGGGAGCAGAGATGGAGTGAGCAGTTCTTC; cdr3_aa: CASSLVGREQRWSEQFF
clone_size: NA; j_call: TRBJ2-7; v_call: TRBV9; d_call: NA; cdr3_nt: TGTGCCAGCAGCGTAGCTACCGGGTCAATCTACGAGCAGTACTTC; cdr3_aa: CASSVATGSIYEQYF
clone_size: few; j_call: TRBJ1-3; v_call: TRBV5-8; d_call: NA; cdr3_nt: TGTGCCAGCACCACGAGGGGGTCTGGAAACACCATATATTTT; cdr3_aa: CASTTRGSGNTIYF